One and the same sample provided the 15 T cell receptor beta chains below, sequenced in a study of blood T cells in healthy people across ages (dated by TCRdb to the mid-2010s). Library preparation used 5' RACE. Sequenced on an Illumina HiSeq 2500. A second PCR of roughly 7 to 11 cycles was performed with a sample-barcoded 5' primer and a J-beta primer mix. TCRdb reanalyzed the raw reads on its own, using fastp at Q25 for trimming and MiXCR for clone calling, and kept in-frame beta chains. Entries that share a CDR3 protein sequence are merged under the most common genes and DNA. Present in this sample are about 1,500,000 distinct CDR3 sequences, 28% of which were seen just once. The ten largest make up about 8% of the sample. Specimen: blood. These receptor sequences come from a woman aged 25 to 39 in good health.

The rearrangement joins TRBV20-1 to TRBJ2-3; no clear D. Germline V gene sequence: CDR1 DFQATT, CDR2 SNEGSKA (reference sequence). The CDR3 consists of 14 residues. V gave up 5 bases and J gave up 5 bases, with 17 bases separating them. This CDR3 reads CSACLAETQDTQYF. In DNA, the CDR3 is TGCAGTGCTTGCCTGGCGGAGACTCAAGATACGCAGTATTTT.

The table lists this clonotype with a few counts. The V gene is TRBV30, the J gene TRBJ1-2; D is uncertain. This CDR3 comprises 12 residues. V lost 4 bases and J lost 7, with 13 bases in between. Germline-derived CDR1 and CDR2 are GTSNPN and SVGIG (reference sequence). The CDR3 here is CAWNLGYGGYTF. For the CDR3, the DNA is TGTGCCTGGAATTTGGGGTACGGTGGCTACACCTTC.

The genes are TRBV11-2 and TRBJ2-1; the match to TRBD2 covers 12 bases. The CDR3 totals 15 residues. Trimming cost V 1 base and J 10 bases; bases outside gene matches: 5. From germline, CDR1 is SGHAT and CDR2 FQNNGV. CDR3 DNA sequence: TGTGCCAGCAGCTTAGCAGGGACTAGCGGGTCAGAGCAGTTCTTC. Residues: CASSLAGTSGSEQFF.

This clonotype was counted only a few times. This rearrangement joins TRBV28 to TRBJ1-5, with D unclear. CDR3 length: 15 amino acids. V gave up 6 bases and J gave up 5 bases, with 17 bases separating them. Germline-derived CDR1 and CDR2 are MDHEN and SYDVKM. The CDR3 here is CASSRRGSSDQPQHF. CDR3 nucleotides: TGTGCCAGCAGCCGCCGGGGTAGTTCCGATCAGCCCCAGCATTTT.

This clonotype was observed a few times. The V and J genes are TRBV5-5 and TRBJ2-7; the D is unclear. Between the trimmed V and J ends, which lost 1 base and 6 bases, there was a span of 11 bases. Germline-derived CDR1 and CDR2 are SGHKS and YYEKEE (reference sequence). This CDR3 comprises 13 residues. In DNA, the CDR3 is TGTGCCAGCAGCTTGTCGGCCCCCCGCGAGCAGTACTTC. Protein sequence: CASSLSAPREQYF.

The chain uses TRBV12-3 or TRBV12-4 and TRBJ1-4; perhaps TRBD1 as D (5 bases). The V and J ends lost 5 bases and 0 bases respectively, with 13 bases between them. The CDR3 has 16 amino acids. The CDR3 here is CASSMPGYATNEKLFF. The CDR3 nucleotides read TGTGCCAGCAGTATGCCAGGGTACGCAACTAATGAAAAACTGTTTTTT.

This chain links TRBV12-3 or TRBV12-4 with TRBJ2-1; 14 bases match TRBD2. CDR3 length equals 18 residues. Trimming removed 0 bases from V and 8 bases from J; junction bases left unmatched: 9. The CDR3 region has the DNA TGTGCCAGCAGTTTAGCTTTGAGACTAGCGGGAGGGCCGGATGAGCAGTTCTTC. It is translated as CASSLALRLAGGPDEQFF.

This clonotype was detected ten times or more. V usage is TRBV12-3 or TRBV12-4 and J usage is TRBJ2-6; D not certain. The CDR3 spans 13 residues. V lost 9 bases to trimming and J lost 0 bases, with 6 bases between them. The CDR3 reads CASQFSGANVLTF. Written as DNA, the CDR3 is TGTGCCAGTCAGTTCTCTGGGGCCAACGTCCTGACTTTC.

This clonotype was recorded once. A much larger clone differs by one base, so this may be a read error. The V and J genes are TRBV5-6 and TRBJ2-1, with TRBD1 identical over 12 bases. CDR3 length: 19 amino acids. With 4 bases clipped from V and 6 bases from J, the junction kept 17 bases outside the gene matches. Germline values: CDR1 SGHDT, CDR2 YYEEEE. DNA of the CDR3: TGTGCCAGCAGCCCCAAGAGTGGGTCGGGACAGGGGGCCCGCAATGAGCAGTTCTTC. This translates into CASSPKSGSGQGARNEQFF.

The genes are TRBV11-2 and TRBJ2-1; D possibly uses TRBD1 or TRBD2 (6 bases each). Trimming pared 5 bases from V and 6 bases from J, leaving 17 bases between. The germline CDR1 and CDR2 sequences are SGHAT and FQNNGV. The CDR3 consists of 15 residues. The CDR3 spells CASSHTTGAGNEQFF. The CDR3 DNA follows: TGTGCCAGCAGCCACACCACGGGGGCGGGCAATGAGCAGTTCTTC.

This clonotype appeared many times. V gene TRBV7-6 combines with J gene TRBJ2-2; 7 nucleotides line up with TRBD2. Germline trimming cut 7 bases from V and 0 bases from J; bases unmatched to any gene: 14. CDR3 length: 18 amino acids. The germline V gene encodes CDR1 SGHVS and CDR2 FNYEAQ. The CDR3 loop reads CASKYPLGLAANTGELFF. For the CDR3, the DNA is TGTGCCAGCAAATATCCTCTGGGGCTAGCGGCGAACACCGGGGAGCTGTTTTTT.

This clonotype has a count of ten or more. The gene calls are TRBV29-1 and TRBJ2-7; D may be TRBD2 (5 bases). V lost 1 base and J lost 0, with 13 bases in between. The germline V gene has CDR1 SQVTM and CDR2 ANQGSEA. The CDR3 length is 15 residues. The CDR3 is CSVEGRDGVSYEQYF. The CDR3 DNA reads as TGCAGCGTTGAAGGAAGAGACGGGGTCTCCTACGAGCAGTACTTC.

V gene TRBV2 combines with J gene TRBJ2-6; D is uncertain. This CDR3 region has 14 residues. V lost 8 bases, J lost 4 bases, and 12 bases lay in between. The germline CDR1 and CDR2 sequences are SNHLY and FYNNEI. In DNA form, the CDR3 reads TGTGCCAGCGAAGGGTTCTCCGGGGCCAACGTCCTGACTTTC. It specifies CASEGFSGANVLTF.

This chain connects TRBV11-2 to TRBJ2-3; D unresolved. The length of the CDR3 is 12 residues. Trimming left V 2 bases short and J 7 bases short, with 7 bases between. Germline V gene data show CDR1 as SGHAT and CDR2 as FQNNGV. CDR3 protein: CASSLSTYTQYF. CDR3 in DNA: TGTGCCAGCAGCTTAAGTACATATACGCAGTATTTT.

CDR3 sequence: CVTPERVSTGGTQYF. The CDR3, as DNA: TGTGTAACGCCGGAAAGAGTTAGCACTGGCGGTACGCAGTATTTT. The chain links TRBV7-2 to TRBJ2-3; D uncertain. The CDR3 is made up of 15 amino acids. Germline values: CDR1 SGHTA, CDR2 FQGNSA.